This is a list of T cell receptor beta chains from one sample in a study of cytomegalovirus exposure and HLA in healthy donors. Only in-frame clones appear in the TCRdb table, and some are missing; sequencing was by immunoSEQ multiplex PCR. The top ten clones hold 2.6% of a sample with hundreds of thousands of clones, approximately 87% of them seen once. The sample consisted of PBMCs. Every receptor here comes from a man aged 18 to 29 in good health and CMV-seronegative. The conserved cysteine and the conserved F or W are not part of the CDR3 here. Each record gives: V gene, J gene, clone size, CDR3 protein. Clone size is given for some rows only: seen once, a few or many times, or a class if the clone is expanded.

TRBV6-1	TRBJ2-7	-	ASRSGTSGRYEQY
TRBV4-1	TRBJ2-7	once	ASSQDGQGAYEQY
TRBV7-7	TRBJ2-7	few	ASSSSRGYEQY
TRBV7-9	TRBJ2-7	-	ASSSYRGDYEQY
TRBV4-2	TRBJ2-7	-	ASSQAEGQNYEQY
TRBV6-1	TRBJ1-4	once	ASSVMYRGTNEKLF
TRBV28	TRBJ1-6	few	ASHQPQGLGNSPLH
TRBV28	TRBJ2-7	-	ASSPGGPRYEQY
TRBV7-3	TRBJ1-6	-	ASSSGQGGRSPLH
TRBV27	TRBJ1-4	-	ASSFSGEKLF
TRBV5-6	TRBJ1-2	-	ASSQTGTKSYGYT
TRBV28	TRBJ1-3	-	ASSLGGDGNTIY
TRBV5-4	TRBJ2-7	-	ASSWGGSSYEQY
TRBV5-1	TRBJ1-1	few	ASSTTGRDTEAF
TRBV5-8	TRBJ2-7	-	ASLAPQGAWEQY
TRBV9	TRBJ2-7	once	ASSPGGRQGSYEQY
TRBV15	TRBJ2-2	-	ATRRDRGLGGELF
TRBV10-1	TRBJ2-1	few	ASSEGPAWEQF
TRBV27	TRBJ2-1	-	ASRLRGRAPYNEQF
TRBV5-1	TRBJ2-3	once	ASSLALWAGLADTQY
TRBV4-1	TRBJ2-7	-	ASSPSWDFSYEQY
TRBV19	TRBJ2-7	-	ASSISRGVPSYEQY
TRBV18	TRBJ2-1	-	ASSPVGGVAF
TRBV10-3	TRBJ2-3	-	ALRQRGVTDTQY
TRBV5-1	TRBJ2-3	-	ASSSAGPDTQY
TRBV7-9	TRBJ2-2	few	ASSSPDRGLTGELF
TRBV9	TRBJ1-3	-	ASSRWDGGAGNTIY
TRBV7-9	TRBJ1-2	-	ASSPDSAEGYT
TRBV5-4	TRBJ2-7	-	ASSFLNAQGAYEQY
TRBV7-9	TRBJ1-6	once	ASEGQNNSPLH
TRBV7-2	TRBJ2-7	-	ASSMDRGSYEQY
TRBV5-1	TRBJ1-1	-	ASSLVPQDGTEAF
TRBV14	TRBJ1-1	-	ASSQEVGRGAFDTEAF
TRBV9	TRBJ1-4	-	ASSPGQGVEDEKLF
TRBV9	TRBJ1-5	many	ASSTQVNQPQH
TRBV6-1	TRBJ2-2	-	ASSEGPVRELF
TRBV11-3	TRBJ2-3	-	ASSLASLDTQY
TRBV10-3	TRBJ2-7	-	ATTPGQGDYEQY
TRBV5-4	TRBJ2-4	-	ASSLAGLAGENIQY
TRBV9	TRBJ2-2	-	ASSAIKEAGELF
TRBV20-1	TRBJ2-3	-	SAHRLDTQY
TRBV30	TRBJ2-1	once	AWSGTGSSNEQF
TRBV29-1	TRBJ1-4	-	SVLKTGDNEKLF
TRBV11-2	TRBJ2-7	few	ASRREGALSYEQY
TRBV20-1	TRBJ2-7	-	SARELYEQY
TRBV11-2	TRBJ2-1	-	ASSLDGVANNEQF
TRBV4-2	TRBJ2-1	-	ASSQPSTDEQF
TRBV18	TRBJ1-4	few	ASSMDSGEKLF
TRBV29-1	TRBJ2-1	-	SVDGGAGVAVNEQF
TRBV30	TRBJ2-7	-	AWSGGTGTYEQY
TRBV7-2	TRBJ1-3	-	ASSLYLNSGNTIY
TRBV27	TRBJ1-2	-	ASSLGGRGYT
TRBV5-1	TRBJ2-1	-	ASSPTSGSYNEQF
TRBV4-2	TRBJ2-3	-	ASSQAGDTSTDTQY